The clone carrying this T cell receptor beta chain was observed a handful of times. The antigen is undetermined. TCRdb re-called the RT-PCR reads through MiXCR, storing one row per CDR3 protein. This table holds about 480,000 distinct CDR3 sequences, 9.5% to 12% found once. The sample originates from a study of response to subunit inactivated influenza vaccine. Whole-study results and caveats: Seasonal influenza vaccination, on each occasion, was suggested by the authors to recruit few new T cells.

This CDR3 region has 16 residues. Germline-derived CDR1 and CDR2 are MNHEY and SVGAGI. Trimming took off 2 bases at V and 0 bases at J, with 11 bases between the two ends. Sequences were derived from PBMCs from blood, sampled roughly 45 days after vaccination. The sequence was collected from a man in his fifties or sixties who received an inactivated influenza vaccine. The chain employs TRBV6-5 and TRBJ1-5; D remains ambiguous. The CDR3 DNA reads TGTGCCAGCAGTTACCTCAGACGGAATAGCAATCAGCCCCAGCATTTT. Translation: CASSYLRRNSNQPQHF.